This paragraph covers one TCR beta chain sequence. Its antigen is not yet known. Nothing much larger sits one base from this clone, and base qualities are not available. The time point label for this specimen denotes: baseline before first vaccination. The vaccinee samples were drawn from two UK trials, COV001 and COV002, one of which was a single-blind randomized controlled phase 2/3 trial testing AZD1222 (ChAdOx1 nCoV-19) in healthy adults. For TCRbeta chain sequencing, PBMC samples from trial participants were taken at day 0 and at day 28 after the second dose. The CDR3 regions of human TCRbeta chains were analyzed by immunosequencing. In the original analysis: TCRs in the repertoires were matched against a reference library of SARS-CoV-2-specific TCRs that had been generated with the MIRA antigen-specificity platform. Breadth meant the fraction of unique TCRs that were SARS-CoV-2-associated, whereas depth meant the fraction of total T cells that were SARS-CoV-2-associated. Using the MIRA data, every spike-specific TCR was mapped to the spike region that the TCR reacted to and assigned to either a CD4 or a CD8 class. Log10-transformed breadth and depth values were compared by one-way ANOVA with Sidak's multiple comparisons tests. Not all clones reach the TCRdb copy of this immuneACCESS table, which keeps in-frame sequences only. Checked studies attribute under half of the gap to unresolved V genes and leave the rest unexplained. V, J and clone size were drawn from that table, and D and trimming were deduced from the DNA. This sample is represented by fewer than 150,000 clones; around 90% of them were singletons. The ten top clones hold approximately 3.7% of the sample.

The germline V gene encodes CDR1 KGHSH and CDR2 LQKENI. The trim is 1 base for V and 7 bases for J, with a gap of 8 bases between the germline ends. Taken from cysteine to phenylalanine, the CDR3 has 13 residues. Only the CDR3 DNA stays, 39 bases, in frame from base 1. The data belong to a study of T cell responses to AZD1222 COVID-19 vaccine (dated by TCRdb to about 2021). General notes on the study: AZD1222 recipients given second doses at about 4 weeks or at about 12 weeks were pooled, since spike-specific TCR depth and breadth were not found to differ between the two schedules. TCR sequencing was performed for approximately 240 trial participants, of whom 207 were given two doses of AZD1222 and approximately 26 were given two doses of MenACWY control vaccine. Trial participants were enrolled into age subgroups of 18-55, 56-69 and 70-plus years, which contained 148, 28 and 57 TCR-sequenced participants, respectively. Broader findings and caveats from the paper: Participants were mostly white British and included more females than males, and it was suggested by the authors that clonal diversity may have been underestimated. Because no samples from the day 14 peak response were available, repertoires could be characterized only after the peak T cell response. Spike-specific TCR breadth and depth rose significantly after two AZD1222 doses compared with day 0 and with MenACWY recipients. Vaccine-associated CD4 TCRs spanned the whole spike protein, with dominant responses in regions 160-218 and 743-854. Epitopes outside the regions mutated in the B.1.351 and B.1.1.7 variants were reportedly recognized by nearly half of the unique spike-specific TCRs. Conclusions about previously exposed vaccinees are limited because only five to seven AZD1222 recipients were SARS-CoV-2 seropositive at baseline. In the small 56-69-year group, the increase in depth fell short of significance, most likely because of low power.

The clonotype was recovered from an adult in good health. The V and J segments used are TRBV18 and TRBJ2-1; TRBD2 is a weak D gene call, 5 bases matching. Sample: peripheral blood, taken on day 0 of AZD1222 vaccination. The DNA is TGTGCCAGCTCACCACAACGGGGTAATGAGCAGTTCTTC. It translates as CASSPQRGNEQFF.